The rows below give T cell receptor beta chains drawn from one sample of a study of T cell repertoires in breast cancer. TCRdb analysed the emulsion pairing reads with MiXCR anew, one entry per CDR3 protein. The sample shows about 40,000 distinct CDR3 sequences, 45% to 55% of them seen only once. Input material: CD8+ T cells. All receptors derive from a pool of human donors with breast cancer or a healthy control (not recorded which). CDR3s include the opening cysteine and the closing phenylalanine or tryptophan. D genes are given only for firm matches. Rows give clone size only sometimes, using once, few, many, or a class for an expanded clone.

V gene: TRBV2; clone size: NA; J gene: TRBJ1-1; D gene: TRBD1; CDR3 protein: CASSGTGGVFGRGVFF; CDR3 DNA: TGTGCCAGCAGCGGTACAGGGGGCGTCTTCGGTCGGGGAGTTTTCTTT
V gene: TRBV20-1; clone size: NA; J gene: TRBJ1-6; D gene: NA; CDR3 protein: CSASPDGDNSPLHF; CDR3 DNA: TGCAGTGCTTCTCCGGACGGGGATAATTCACCCCTCCACTTT
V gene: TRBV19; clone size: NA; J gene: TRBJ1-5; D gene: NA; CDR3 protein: CASSPSADYNQPQHF; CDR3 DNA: TGTGCCAGTAGTCCCTCTGCGGACTACAATCAGCCCCAGCATTTT
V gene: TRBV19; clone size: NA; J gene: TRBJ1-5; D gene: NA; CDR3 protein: CASREGQNSNQPQHF; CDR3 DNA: TGTGCCAGTAGAGAGGGGCAGAATAGCAATCAGCCCCAGCATTTT
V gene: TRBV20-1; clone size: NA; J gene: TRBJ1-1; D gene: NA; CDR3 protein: CSAGRQQNTEAFF; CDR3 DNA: TGCAGTGCGGGGCGGCAGCAGAACACTGAAGCTTTCTTT
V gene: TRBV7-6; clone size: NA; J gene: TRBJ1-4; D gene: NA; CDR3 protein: CTSSMSSGGSWEKLFF; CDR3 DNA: TGTACCAGCAGCATGAGTAGCGGGGGTAGTTGGGAAAAACTGTTTTTT
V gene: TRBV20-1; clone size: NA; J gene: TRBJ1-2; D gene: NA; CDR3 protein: CSVIGLANYGYTF; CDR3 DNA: TGCAGTGTAATCGGACTGGCGAACTATGGCTACACCTTC
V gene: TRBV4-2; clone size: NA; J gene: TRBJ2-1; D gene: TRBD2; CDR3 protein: CASSLTSSGREEQFF; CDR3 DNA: TGTGCCAGCAGCCTAACTTCGAGCGGGAGGGAAGAGCAGTTCTTC
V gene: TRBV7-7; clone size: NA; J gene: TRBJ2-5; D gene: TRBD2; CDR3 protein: CASSLGGGALKTQYF; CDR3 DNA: TGTGCTAGCAGCTTGGGCGGGGGGGCTCTAAAGACCCAGTACTTC
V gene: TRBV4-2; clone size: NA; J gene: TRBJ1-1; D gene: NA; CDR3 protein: CASSPRAEGTEAFF; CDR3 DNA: TGTGCCAGCAGCCCGCGAGCCGAGGGGACTGAAGCTTTCTTT
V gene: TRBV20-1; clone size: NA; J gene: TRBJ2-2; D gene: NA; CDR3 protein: CSAREPKTQGVELFF; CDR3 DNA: TGCAGTGCTAGAGAACCCAAGACGCAGGGTGTGGAGCTGTTTTTT
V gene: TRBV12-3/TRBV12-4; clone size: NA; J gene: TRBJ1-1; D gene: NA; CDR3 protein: CASSLNRGTGTEAFF; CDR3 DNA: TGTGCCAGCAGTTTAAATCGGGGAACGGGCACTGAAGCTTTCTTT
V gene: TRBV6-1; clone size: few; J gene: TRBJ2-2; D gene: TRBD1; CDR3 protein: CASSWDRATGELFF; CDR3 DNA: TGTGCCAGCAGCTGGGACAGGGCCACCGGGGAGCTGTTTTTT
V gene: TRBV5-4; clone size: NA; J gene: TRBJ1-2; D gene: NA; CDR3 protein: CASSSESVEAGYTF; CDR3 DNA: TGTGCCAGCAGCTCTGAGAGCGTTGAGGCTGGCTACACCTTC
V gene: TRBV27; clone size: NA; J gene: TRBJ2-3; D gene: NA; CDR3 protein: CASSTSDTQYF; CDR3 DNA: TGTGCCAGCAGTACCTCGGATACGCAGTATTTT